This is a list of T cell receptor beta chains from one sample in a study of CD8 T cells in Susac syndrome. Using its own MiXCR run on the immunoSEQ multiplex PCR reads, TCRdb lists one record per CDR3 protein. This table holds about 300,000 distinct CDR3 sequences, about 91% found once. Sequencing was carried out using CD8+ T cells from PBMCs. The receptors here all came from a human donor with multiple sclerosis. The CDR3 runs from the conserved cysteine through the conserved F or W. Size is omitted from some rows. Given values are once, few, many or a class for expanded clones.

v_call	clone_size	j_call	cdr3_aa
TRBV4-3	-	TRBJ2-5	CASSQDLLASGQETQYF
TRBV5-4	-	TRBJ1-6	CASSFRGSHSPLHF
TRBV5-8	-	TRBJ2-5	CASTGALGTQYF
TRBV29-1	few	TRBJ2-7	CSAGPHYEQYF
TRBV5-5	-	TRBJ2-1	CASSSGLQPYNEQFF
TRBV7-9	once	TRBJ1-2	CASSPGGPGYTF
TRBV9	-	TRBJ2-1	CASSKYASSYNEQFF
TRBV20-1	-	TRBJ2-7	CSAMVHPSLNEQYF
TRBV28	once	TRBJ2-7	CASSSRILAAQYF
TRBV4-3	-	TRBJ2-5	CASSQDTGMVPQETQYF
TRBV7-3	-	TRBJ2-2	CASSLTSAINTGELFF
TRBV6-4	-	TRBJ2-3	CASSDGVDTDTQYF
TRBV20-1	-	TRBJ2-1	CSARVGGLGEQFF
TRBV6-2/TRBV6-3	-	TRBJ2-2	CASSSTGANTGELFF
TRBV27	-	TRBJ2-7	CASSVAARPYEQYF
TRBV7-7	-	TRBJ2-5	CASSLAGQSHETQYF
TRBV9	-	TRBJ2-4	CASSGGLAGWIQYF
TRBV7-8	-	TRBJ2-7	CASRSRDRAYEQYF
TRBV20-1	-	TRBJ2-5	CSARPLAETQYF
TRBV12-3/TRBV12-4	-	TRBJ1-5	CASSRDGSNQPQHF
TRBV28	-	TRBJ2-7	CASSLYGQAPEQYF
TRBV21-1	-	TRBJ2-1	CASSKPGGAAYNEQFF
TRBV7-9	-	TRBJ2-1	CASSLLTGADDNEQFF
TRBV7-3	-	TRBJ2-3	CASSSTSGNADTQYF
TRBV27	-	TRBJ2-7	CASSFAATYEQYF
TRBV19	-	TRBJ2-2	CASSIRTPPGLTGELFF
TRBV29-1	-	TRBJ1-1	CSVEDREAEAFF
TRBV7-9	-	TRBJ2-3	CASSLPQGPQYF
TRBV6-6	-	TRBJ2-7	CASTTGTGPYEQYF
TRBV7-9	-	TRBJ1-1	CASSPLLLAGEGTEAFF
TRBV7-2	-	TRBJ2-5	CASSSGLASGETQYF
TRBV30	once	TRBJ2-2	CAWSGLAGGGSPDTNTGELFF
TRBV5-1	once	TRBJ2-7	CASSPLGIYEQYF
TRBV6-4	-	TRBJ2-1	CASSDSAASGEQFF
TRBV28	-	TRBJ2-7	CASSSIFGQGGSYEQYF
TRBV5-4	-	TRBJ1-2	CASSFGTGFPYGYTF
TRBV7-9	-	TRBJ2-7	CAGGPSGHEQYF
TRBV27	-	TRBJ2-7	CASSFGAEAYEQYF
TRBV6-1	-	TRBJ2-3	CASSSSSGGAISPTTDTQYF
TRBV27	-	TRBJ2-5	CASSFWGSQGTQYF
TRBV18	-	TRBJ2-5	CASSPPGLAGIQETQYF
TRBV12-3/TRBV12-4	-	TRBJ2-3	CASKEERRGSGDTQYF
TRBV7-2	-	TRBJ2-3	CASSWVPSDYTQYF
TRBV6-4	-	TRBJ2-6	CASSVTSGTGANVLTF
TRBV4-3	few	TRBJ2-1	CASSQDRGAYNEQFF
TRBV3-1	once	TRBJ2-1	CASSPGASGGPSYNEQFF
TRBV20-1	-	TRBJ2-1	CSATRGLAGGNEQFF
TRBV27	-	TRBJ1-4	CASSPRIPFATNEKLFF
TRBV19	-	TRBJ2-3	CASSGTDSTDTQYF
TRBV19	-	TRBJ1-2	CASSNERGYTF
TRBV20-1	-	TRBJ1-5	CSASPGVVDSNQPQHF
TRBV12-3/TRBV12-4	-	TRBJ2-1	CASTSTTAGGPNEQFF
TRBV5-1	-	TRBJ2-1	CASSSEPGLAGRHTLNEQFF
TRBV19	-	TRBJ1-5	CASSTGTGVQPQHF